This paragraph reports one TCR beta chain. This entry comes from a study of blood T cell repertoires in COVID-19. At the level of the study: Acute-phase and convalescent COVID-19 samples originated in the United States, Italy and Spain. T cells, B-cell-depleted T cells, or PBMCs supplied cDNA or gDNA.

Original analysis: The assay estimated nucleated cells by amplifying reference gene primers. Sequenced by immunoSEQ multiplex PCR; TCRdb stores in-frame clones only, minus some. That table is the source of V, J and clone size, and D and trimming were worked out from the DNA. Of 180,000 or so clones in the sample, 70% to 90% were seen once. This CDR3 has 15 residues. Germline trimming cut 2 bases from V and 7 bases from J; bases unmatched to any gene: 5. Per the germline V gene, CDR1 is SGHTA and CDR2 is FQGTGA. The sequence derives from a man between 60 and 75 years old with acute or convalescent COVID-19. Specimen: peripheral blood. V usage is TRBV7-3 and J usage is TRBJ2-1; TRBD2 matches at 10 bases. The CDR3 sequence is CASSLRLAGANEQFF. The CDR3 region has the DNA TGTGCCAGCAGCTTACGCCTAGCGGGAGCAAATGAGCAGTTCTTC.